The rows below give T cell receptor beta chains drawn from one sample of a study of Graves' ophthalmopathy and Graves' hyperthyroidism. Each CDR3 protein is one row after TCRdb ran MiXCR on the multiplex PCR reads. The profile shows 400,000 to 450,000 distinct CDR3 sequences, under 25% of them singletons. The sample consisted of peripheral blood. The source is a young woman with stable Graves' hyperthyroidism. Each CDR3 is given with its conserved first and last residue. A D gene is named only where the DNA matches it firmly. Rows may omit the clone size; those that give it use once, few, many or a size class.

- TRBJ2-7 - TRBV15 TGTGCCACCAGCAATAGTGTGGGACGTCGCTCCTTC CATSNSVGRRSF
- TRBJ2-7 - TRBV4-1 TGCGCCAGCAGCCTTGGGAACCCCTACGAGCAGTACTTC CASSLGNPYEQYF
many TRBJ1-5 - TRBV7-9 TGTGCCAGCAGCTTAGCGTCCGGCAATCCGTGGCATTTT CASSLASGNPWHF
many TRBJ2-5 - TRBV20-1 TGCAGTGCTAGAGCAGGGGCTGAGACCCAGTACTTC CSARAGAETQYF
many TRBJ2-7 - TRBV7-8 TGTGCCAGCAGCTCGCGGACCCGGATCTACGAGCAGTACTTC CASSSRTRIYEQYF
few TRBJ2-7 TRBD2 TRBV3-1 TGTGCCAGCAGGACCAGTGCGGGGGGCTCCTACGAGCAGTACTTC CASRTSAGGSYEQYF
many TRBJ2-4 - TRBV28 TGTGCCAGCAGTTCGCGGCTCGGCGTAGCCAAAAACATTCAGTACTTC CASSSRLGVAKNIQYF
many TRBJ2-7 TRBD2 TRBV12-3/TRBV12-4 TGTGCCAGCAGTCAGACTAGCGGAGGGGGGCCCTACGAGCAGTACTTC CASSQTSGGGPYEQYF
few TRBJ1-1 - TRBV7-2 TGTGCCAGCAGCTTCTGGGGGGTCAAGAACACTGAAGCTTTCTTT CASSFWGVKNTEAFF
once TRBJ1-2 TRBD1 TRBV20-1 TGCAGTGCCCAACGACAGGGGTCCTATGGCTACACCTTC CSAQRQGSYGYTF
many TRBJ2-7 TRBD2 TRBV7-8 TGTGCCAGCAGCCGGACTAGCGGCGAGCAGTACTTC CASSRTSGEQYF
few TRBJ2-2 TRBD2 TRBV5-1 TGCGCCAGCAGCGGGGGAGGGCCGGGCACCGGGGAGCTGTTTTTT CASSGGGPGTGELFF
many TRBJ2-4 - TRBV6-1 TGTGCCAGCAGTGAGTTACGAGAAAACATTCAGTACTTC CASSELRENIQYF
many TRBJ1-2 - TRBV19 TGTGCCAGTAGTCTTCTTTTTGGGACGGCTTATGGCTACACCTTC CASSLLFGTAYGYTF
many TRBJ2-7 - TRBV7-8 TGTGCCAGCAGCAACACAGGGACGAGGTTATTCTACGAGCAGTACTTC CASSNTGTRLFYEQYF
many TRBJ2-7 TRBD2 TRBV25-1 TGTGCCAGCAGTGAAGAGCGGGAGCCTTCCTACGAGCAGTACTTC CASSEEREPSYEQYF
many TRBJ2-7 - TRBV28 TGTGCCAGCAGTTTGATAGGGCCCGAGGGCTACGAGCAGTACTTC CASSLIGPEGYEQYF
many TRBJ2-3 - TRBV20-1 TGCAGTGCTAGACTAGCAGATACGCAGTATTTT CSARLADTQYF
- TRBJ1-2 TRBD1 TRBV5-1 TGCGCCAGCAGCCTGGACAGGGATTATTCGTTTGGCTACACCTTC CASSLDRDYSFGYTF
many TRBJ2-7 - TRBV4-1 TGCGCCAGCAGCCATATTACCACAGGGACCTACGAGCAGTACTTC CASSHITTGTYEQYF
many TRBJ1-6 - TRBV10-3 TGTGCCGCATCCCGGGCGGAAGACTCACCCCTCCACTTT CAASRAEDSPLHF
many TRBJ1-2 - TRBV29-1 TGCAGCGTTGAAATGGGGGCTTATGGCTACACCTTC CSVEMGAYGYTF
many TRBJ2-5 TRBD1 TRBV6-5 TGTGCCAGCAGTTACGGACAGGGGCCAGAGACCCAGTACTTC CASSYGQGPETQYF
many TRBJ2-4 TRBD1 TRBV15 TGTGCCACCAGGCCATCGGGACAGGGTTTAGCCAAAAACATTCAGTACTTC CATRPSGQGLAKNIQYF
many TRBJ1-2 - TRBV7-9 TGTGCCAGCAGCCAAGAGAACTATGGCTACACCTTC CASSQENYGYTF
many TRBJ1-2 - TRBV20-1 TGCAGTGCTTTACCCAGCCCCGGGAAGGCATCCTATGGCTACACCTTC CSALPSPGKASYGYTF
- TRBJ2-6 TRBD2 TRBV7-3 TGTGCCAGCAGCAAGACTAGCGGGATCTCTGGGTCCAACGTTCTGACTTTC CASSKTSGISGSNVLTF
many TRBJ2-5 TRBD1 TRBV12-3/TRBV12-4 TGTGCCAGCAGTTTTCAGGGGGCGAGGGAGACCCAGTACTTC CASSFQGARETQYF
many TRBJ1-2 - TRBV20-1 TGCAGTGCTAGAGAGATGGTCCTGGACGTTAACTATGGCTACACCTTC CSAREMVLDVNYGYTF
few TRBJ2-7 - TRBV13 TGTGCCAGCAGCTTTTATTGGCTTTCCTACGAGCAGTACTTC CASSFYWLSYEQYF
many TRBJ2-7 TRBD1 TRBV20-1 TGCAGTGGCCCCCCCGGTGACAGGGGTGGCGAGCAGTACTTC CSGPPGDRGGEQYF
many TRBJ2-5 TRBD2 TRBV27 TGTGCCAGCAGTTCCTCGACTGGGGGGACTAGCCAAGAGACCCAGTACTTC CASSSSTGGTSQETQYF
many TRBJ1-3 - TRBV6-5 TGTGCCAGCAGTTACGATTTACGAGGCTCTGGAAACACCATATATTTT CASSYDLRGSGNTIYF
- TRBJ1-2 - TRBV4-1 TGCGCCAGCAGCCGGGCGGGTGGGACGGATGGCTACACCTTC CASSRAGGTDGYTF
many TRBJ2-2 TRBD1 TRBV6-1 TGTGCCAGCAATAAGGGGACAGGGAACACCGGGGAGCTGTTTTTT CASNKGTGNTGELFF
many TRBJ2-7 - TRBV12-3/TRBV12-4 TGTGCCACCACCGACGGATTCTCCTACGAGCAGTACTTC CATTDGFSYEQYF
many TRBJ2-7 TRBD1 TRBV5-1 TGCGCCAGCAGCTTGGGAGGGACAGGGGGCGCCGAGCAGTACTTC CASSLGGTGGAEQYF
few TRBJ2-1 TRBD2 TRBV6-1 TGTGCCAGCAGTCCCCGGGGGGCGGGAGGGCCCGGTGAGCAGTTCTTC CASSPRGAGGPGEQFF
few TRBJ1-5 TRBD1 TRBV20-1 TGCAGTGCTAGAGCCGGGACAGGGGGCAATCAGCCCCAGCATTTT CSARAGTGGNQPQHF
- TRBJ2-5 TRBD2 TRBV15 TGTGCCACCAGCAGACTAGCGGGAGTCGAGACCCAGTACTTC CATSRLAGVETQYF
many TRBJ2-5 - TRBV7-8 TGTGCCAGCAGCTGGGGCCGACAGTCGTACCAAGAGACCCAGTACTTC CASSWGRQSYQETQYF